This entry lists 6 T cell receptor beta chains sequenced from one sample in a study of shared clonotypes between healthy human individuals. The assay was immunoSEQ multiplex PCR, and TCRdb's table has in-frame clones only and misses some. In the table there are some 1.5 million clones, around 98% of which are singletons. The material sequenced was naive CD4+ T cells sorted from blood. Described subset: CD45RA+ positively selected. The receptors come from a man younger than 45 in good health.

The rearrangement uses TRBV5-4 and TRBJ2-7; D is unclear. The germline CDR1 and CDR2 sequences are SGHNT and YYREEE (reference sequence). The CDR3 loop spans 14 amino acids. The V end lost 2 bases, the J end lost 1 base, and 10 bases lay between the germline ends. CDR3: CASSFGRLSYEQYF. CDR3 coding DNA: TGTGCCAGCAGCTTTGGACGCCTTTCCTACGAGCAGTACTTC.

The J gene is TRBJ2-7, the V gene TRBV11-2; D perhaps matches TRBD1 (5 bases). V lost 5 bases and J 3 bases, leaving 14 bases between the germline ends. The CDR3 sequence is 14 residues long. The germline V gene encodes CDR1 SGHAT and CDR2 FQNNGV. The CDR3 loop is CASSQTELNYEQYF. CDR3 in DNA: TGTGCCAGCAGCCAGACAGAGCTGAACTACGAGCAGTACTTC.

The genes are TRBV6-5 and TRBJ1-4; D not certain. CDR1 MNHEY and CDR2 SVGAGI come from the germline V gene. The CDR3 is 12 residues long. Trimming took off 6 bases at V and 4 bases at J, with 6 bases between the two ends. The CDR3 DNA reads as TGTGCCAGCAGAGAGAGTAATGAAAAACTGTTTTTT. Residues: CASRESNEKLFF.

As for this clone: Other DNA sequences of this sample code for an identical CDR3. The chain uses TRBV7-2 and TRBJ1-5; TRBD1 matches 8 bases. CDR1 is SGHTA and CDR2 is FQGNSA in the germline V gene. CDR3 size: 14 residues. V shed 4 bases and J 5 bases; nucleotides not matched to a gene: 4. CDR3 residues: CASSSRQGYQPQHF. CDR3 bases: TGTGCCAGCAGCTCCCGACAGGGGTATCAGCCCCAGCATTTT. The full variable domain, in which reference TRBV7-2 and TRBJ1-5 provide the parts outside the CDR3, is GAGVSQSPSNKVTEKGKDVELRCDPISGHTALYWYRQSLGQGLEFLIYFQGNSAPDKSGLPSDRFSAERTGGSVSTLTIQRTQQEDSAVYLCASSSRQGYQPQHFGDGTRLSIL.

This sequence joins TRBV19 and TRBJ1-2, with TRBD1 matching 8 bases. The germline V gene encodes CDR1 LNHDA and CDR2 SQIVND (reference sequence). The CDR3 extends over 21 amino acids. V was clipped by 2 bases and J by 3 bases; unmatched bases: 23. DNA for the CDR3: TGTGCCAGTAGTATAAGGAGCCAAAAGCTCAGGGGGCCTTCTTTTGACTATGGCTACACCTTC. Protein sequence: CASSIRSQKLRGPSFDYGYTF.

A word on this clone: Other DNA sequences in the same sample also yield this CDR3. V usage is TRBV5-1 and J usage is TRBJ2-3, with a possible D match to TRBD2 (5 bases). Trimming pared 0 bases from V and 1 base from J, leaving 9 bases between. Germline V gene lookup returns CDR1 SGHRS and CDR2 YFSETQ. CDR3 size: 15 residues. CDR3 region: CASSLERRGTDTQYF. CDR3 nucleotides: TGCGCCAGCAGCTTGGAGCGGAGAGGCACAGATACGCAGTATTTT.